The source of this T cell receptor beta chain is a study of early T cells in non-severe SARS-CoV-2 infection. The overall study: The chains were unpaired, and the sequenced material was bulk RNA from unsorted whole blood.

Individual cDNA molecules each received unique molecular identifiers attached to them. One entry per CDR3 protein results from TCRdb running MiXCR on the 5' RACE reads. The sample consists of roughly 56,000 distinct CDR3 sequences, roughly 15% of them appearing once. Overall study results and limits: Clonotype matching in VDJdb favored anti-spike CD8 responses and did not capture private and CD4 specificities.

Germline V gives CDR1 KGHDR, CDR2 SFDVKD. J gave up 0 bases and V 0 bases, and 3 bases lay outside the gene matches. The CDR3 loop spans 17 amino acids. Points on this clonotype: Antigen specificity is unknown.

V is TRBV24-1 and J is TRBJ1-1; 10 bases match TRBD1. The sample consisted of whole blood, taken at baseline. The clonotype originates from an adult who was a healthcare worker with PCR-confirmed SARS-CoV-2 infection or an uninfected control (not recorded which). For the CDR3, the DNA is TGTGCCACCAGTGATTTGGGGGACAGGGGTCTGAACACTGAAGCTTTCTTT. Encoded protein: CATSDLGDRGLNTEAFF.